A selection of T cell receptor beta chains follows, all from one sample in a study of T cells in Graves' hyperthyroidism and ophthalmopathy. Each CDR3 protein gets one entry after TCRdb re-called the multiplex PCR reads with MiXCR. Of about 300,000 distinct CDR3 sequences listed, about an eighth are singletons. Specimen: blood. These receptors were obtained from a woman aged 40-49 years with Graves' hyperthyroidism. The conserved cysteine and the conserved F or W are not part of the CDR3 here.

V gene	J gene	CDR3 protein
TRBV28	TRBJ1-1	ASSLPGWNTEAF
TRBV6-1	TRBJ1-5	ASSARQGGYQPQH
TRBV5-1	TRBJ2-7	ASSLAITSGEVNYEQY
TRBV2	TRBJ2-1	ASSERSGIRF
TRBV7-2	TRBJ1-6	ASSQNSPLH
TRBV7-9	TRBJ2-3	ASSLTPTSARLSSDTQY
TRBV28	TRBJ1-1	ASSRQWVTEAF
TRBV27	TRBJ2-1	VSRLKTSGIYNEQF
TRBV12-3/TRBV12-4	TRBJ2-1	ASSVVGLAGNNEQF
TRBV3-1	TRBJ1-2	ASSQDIGGMGYGYT
TRBV5-5	TRBJ2-5	ASSSSGTGGETQY
TRBV13	TRBJ1-2	ASSLRDRLYGYT
TRBV19	TRBJ1-6	ASSIVQGDSPLH
TRBV9	TRBJ2-3	ASSVGLAGPTDTQY
TRBV20-1	TRBJ2-7	SAQRPGLLWGEQY
TRBV7-9	TRBJ1-1	ASRRGGGEPEAF